This T cell receptor (beta chain) came from a study of T cell clonotyping in hematopoietic cell transplantation. Across the whole study: Pretransplant recipient samples were taken after cytoreduction. The study's findings and limits: Recipient TCR diversity dropped after transplant; expanded clonotypes rose from day 30 to 180.

Clones were sequenced by immunoSEQ multiplex PCR, and TCRdb holds only the in-frame ones, with some missing. Among tens of thousands of clones listed, almost 97% were seen once. As concerns this clone: Its antigen is undetermined.

CDR1 is LGHNA and CDR2 is YNFKEQ in the germline V gene. The length of the CDR3 is 15 residues. V lost 0 bases and J 10 bases, leaving 13 bases between the germline ends. Time point of the sample: recipient sample about 28 days before transplant, after cytoreduction. Recipient blood drawn about 28 days pretransplant and days 30, 100, 180 after. The receptor's source is a woman aged 45-65 years with acute myeloid leukemia. Some clones in this sample may be carry-over from other donors' samples. The V and J genes are TRBV4-2 and TRBJ1-6; D not certain. Sequencing was performed on peripheral blood mononuclear cells, taken before stem cell transplant. The CDR3: CASSQDRTERSPLHF. The CDR3 DNA reads TGTGCCAGCAGCCAAGATAGGACGGAGAGGTCACCCCTCCACTTT.